This T cell receptor beta chain was profiled in a study of CD8+CD57+ T cells in acquired aplastic anemia. The overall study: The DNA of sorted CD4+ and CD8+ cells averaged about 3 ug. Regarding the study as a whole: Shared by patients and controls, approximately 28 CD8+ CDR3s were abundant in patients.

Using genomic DNA as the template, TCR beta VDJ and CDR3 profiling was carried out. A single record per CDR3 protein comes from TCRdb applying MiXCR to the reads. Of 150,000 to 200,000 distinct CDR3 sequences detected, roughly half appear once; the ten largest clones hold roughly 2%. Trimming shortened V by 6 bases and J by 9 bases, and 9 bases separated the two germline ends. CDR3 length: 12 amino acids. Germline CDR1 and CDR2: MNHEY and SVGAGI. This clonotype was recorded at least ten times. Its specificity is not known. Patients selected for sequencing had displayed CD8+CD57+ cell expansion by flow cytometry. Acquired aplastic anemia of severe grade affected all patients. Patients were untreated when blood was sampled.

The genes are TRBV6-5 and TRBJ1-6; no reliable D call. The sequencing sample was made of sorted CD4+, CD8+, or CD8+CD57+ T cells (not recorded which) from PBMCs. The TCR comes from a human donor with aplastic anemia. CDR3 in DNA: TGTGCCAGCAGCCCACGGAGTTCACCCCTCCACTTT. Translation: CASSPRSSPLHF.